The rows below give T cell receptor beta chains drawn from one sample of a study of blood T cells in healthy people across ages. TCRdb re-called the 5' RACE reads with MiXCR, one entry per CDR3 protein. The sample includes some 710,000 distinct CDR3 sequences, about a fifth seen only once; the top ten take 22%. Specimen: blood. The receptors were sampled from a man in his 70s in good health. The CDR3 runs from the conserved cysteine through the conserved F or W. A D gene is named only where the DNA matches it firmly. Where a row states a size, it is once, few, many or the class of an expanded clone; other rows omit it.

TGTGCCAGCAGTCCCTCAGGGGGACTAGCGGGCAATGAGCAGTTCTTC,CASSPSGGLAGNEQFF,TRBD2,TRBJ2-1,TRBV28,.
TGTGCCAGCGCCAGGGCGGGGACATCTCCAATTCAGTACTTC,CASARAGTSPIQYF,.,TRBJ2-4,TRBV11-2,many
TGCAGCGCCGGGGATACGCAGTATTTT,CSAGDTQYF,.,TRBJ2-3,TRBV29-1,many
TGTGCCAACAGCCCTCTAGCGGGAGGTATCAATGAGCAGTTCTTC,CANSPLAGGINEQFF,TRBD2,TRBJ2-1,TRBV12-3/TRBV12-4,.
TGTGCCATCAGTGATCGAGGCAGGGTGAACACTGAAGCTTTCTTT,CAISDRGRVNTEAFF,.,TRBJ1-1,TRBV10-3,few
TGTGCCAGCAGCTTAGAAGCTAGATTGTACAATGAGCAGTTCTTC,CASSLEARLYNEQFF,.,TRBJ2-1,TRBV7-6,few
TGCAGTGCTAGCCGGGACAGGGTATCCTACGAGCAGTACTTC,CSASRDRVSYEQYF,TRBD1,TRBJ2-7,TRBV20-1,once
TGCGCCAGCAGCCAAGTTGGCCTAGCGAACAATGAGCAGTTCTTC,CASSQVGLANNEQFF,.,TRBJ2-1,TRBV4-3,.
TGTGCCAGCACCCCGACTAGCGGTCGCTCCTACAATGAGCAGTTCTTC,CASTPTSGRSYNEQFF,TRBD2,TRBJ2-1,TRBV2,many
TGCGCCAGCAGTCACTTCGGGACTAGCGCACGGAGCTACAATGAGCAGTTCTTC,CASSHFGTSARSYNEQFF,TRBD2,TRBJ2-1,TRBV23-1,.
TGTGCCAGCAGCTTAGCTCTCAGGACTAGTGCAGTCAATGAGCAGTTCTTC,CASSLALRTSAVNEQFF,TRBD2,TRBJ2-1,TRBV7-2,.